Shown below are 18 T cell receptor beta chains from a single sample sequenced in a study of blood T cell repertoires in COVID-19. Profiled with immunoSEQ multiplex PCR; TCRdb holds only in-frame clones, not every one. This table holds about 150,000 clones, around 90% found once. The sequencing sample was made of peripheral blood. These receptor sequences come from a man aged 50 to 59 with acute or convalescent COVID-19.

The V and J genes are TRBV6-6 and TRBJ2-1, with 8 bases that match TRBD1. Germline-derived CDR1 and CDR2 are MNHNY and SVGAGI (reference sequence). The CDR3 loop spans 14 amino acids. The V and J ends lost 2 bases and 5 bases, in that order; junction bases with no gene match: 2. The CDR3 nucleotides read TGTGCCAGCAGTTACGGGACAGGTGACAATGAGCAGTTCTTC. It encodes CASSYGTGDNEQFF.

V and J are TRBV7-9 and TRBJ2-2, with 9 bases aligning to TRBD2. The CDR3 runs to 15 residues. J was trimmed by 5 bases and V by 6 bases; bases with no gene match: 7. Per germline, CDR1 SEHNR and CDR2 FQNEAQ (reference sequence). The CDR3: CASRPKAGGTGELFF. The DNA of the CDR3 is TGTGCCAGCAGACCCAAGGCGGGAGGGACCGGGGAGCTGTTTTTT.

This chain joins TRBV10-3 and TRBJ2-2; the D is unclear. The CDR3 covers 17 residues. Per germline, CDR1 ENHRY and CDR2 SYGVKD. V lost 7 bases and J 0 bases, leaving 18 bases between the germline ends. CDR3 sequence: CAINLQEPTANTGELFF. Here the CDR3 DNA reads TGTGCCATCAATCTGCAGGAACCTACCGCGAACACCGGGGAGCTGTTTTTT.

This chain uses TRBV20-1 with TRBJ1-1; TRBD1 matches 8 bases. Germline trimming cut 2 bases from V and 8 bases from J; bases unmatched to any gene: 1. The CDR3 is 11 amino acids. Germline CDR1 is DFQATT and CDR2 is SNEGSKA (reference sequence). The CDR3 DNA reads as TGCAGTGCTAGACGACAGGGGGAAGCTTTCTTT. Translation gives CSARRQGEAFF.

The rearrangement links TRBV3-1 (or the pseudogene TRBV3-2) to TRBJ1-2, with D unclear. The CDR3 has 14 amino acids. V was clipped by 1 base and J by 8 bases, with 14 bases between them. Germline V lookup: CDR1 LGHDT, CDR2 YNNKEL (reference sequence). The CDR3 DNA reads as TGTGCCAGCAGCCAAGGGTTTCAGGTGCTGGGCTACACCTTC. Translating it yields CASSQGFQVLGYTF.

V gene TRBV3-1 (or the pseudogene TRBV3-2) combines with J gene TRBJ2-3; 7 bases are a match to TRBD1. CDR1 and CDR2 (germline): LGHDT, YNNKEL (reference sequence). CDR3 length: 14 amino acids. Trimming at V came to 0 bases and at J to 7 bases, leaving 4 bases not matched to a gene. The CDR3 spells CASSQDDRAHTQYF. The CDR3 nucleotides read TGTGCCAGCAGCCAAGACGACAGGGCGCATACGCAGTATTTT.

This clone has only one observation. The V gene is TRBV5-1, the J gene TRBJ1-3, with 7 bases aligning to TRBD1. Trimming removed 0 bases from V and 2 bases from J; junction bases left unmatched: 5. Per germline, CDR1 SGHRS and CDR2 YFSETQ. The CDR3 has 16 amino acids. CDR3 protein: CASSLGSGTAGNTIYF. In nucleotides, the CDR3 is TGCGCCAGCAGCTTGGGGTCCGGGACAGCTGGAAACACCATATATTTT.

The chain has TRBV5-4 and TRBJ1-2; no definite D call. With 0 bases removed from V and 7 bases from J, the gap between germline ends came to 13 bases. Germline V CDR1 and CDR2: SGHNT, YYREEE (reference sequence). CDR3 length equals 14 residues. CDR3 nucleotide sequence: TGTGCCAGCAGCTTGGTCGGCGGCGGGAGTGGCTACACCTTC. Protein: CASSLVGGGSGYTF.

The genes are TRBV6-2 or TRBV6-3 and TRBJ1-1; no firm D call. The V and J ends lost 0 bases and 11 bases respectively, with 10 bases between them. Germline loops: CDR1 MNHEY, CDR2 SVGEGT. The CDR3 has 12 residues. As DNA, the CDR3 is TGTGCCAGCAGTTACTCCGGGAGGGCCGCTTTCTTT. Protein product: CASSYSGRAAFF.

The chain is built from TRBV5-1 and TRBJ1-4; 8 bases fit TRBD1. This CDR3 comprises 18 residues. Germline V gene lookup returns CDR1 SGHRS and CDR2 YFSETQ. V dropped 4 bases and J dropped 0; count of bases not matched to a gene: 11. CDR3 residues: CASSPLRQGAATNEKLFF. CDR3 nucleotide sequence: TGCGCCAGCAGCCCCCTTCGGCAGGGGGCGGCAACTAATGAAAAACTGTTTTTT.

This clone came up a few times. The genes are TRBV6-6 and TRBJ2-7, with TRBD1 identical over 10 bases. CDR3 length: 15 amino acids. V trimming: 2 bases; J trimming: 7 bases; junction bases outside the gene matches: 8. CDR1 MNHNY and CDR2 SVGAGI come from the germline V gene (reference sequence). In DNA, the CDR3 is TGTGCCAGCAGTTACAAAGCCGGGACAGGGGTTGAGCAGTACGTC. This sequence encodes CASSYKAGTGVEQYV.

This clone has just one count. J is TRBJ2-7 and V is TRBV6-6; D is uncertain. The V end lost 5 bases, the J end lost 0 bases, and 11 bases lay between the germline ends. This CDR3 region has 14 residues. Germline-derived CDR1 and CDR2 are MNHNY and SVGAGI (reference sequence). The CDR3 loop is CASSARVSSYEQYV. CDR3 DNA: TGTGCCAGCAGTGCCCGGGTAAGCTCCTACGAGCAGTACGTC.

J is TRBJ1-2 and V is TRBV28; the match to TRBD1 covers 9 bases. V lost 2 bases to trimming and J lost 5 bases; unmatched junction nucleotides: 6. The CDR3 is made up of 15 amino acids. Germline V CDR1 and CDR2: MDHEN, SYDVKM. The CDR3 spells CASSLASGTGYGYTF. Written as DNA, the CDR3 is TGTGCCAGCAGTTTAGCTTCCGGGACAGGGTATGGCTACACCTTC.

The genes are TRBV27 and TRBJ1-5; TRBD1 matches 10 bases. Germline trimming cut 5 bases from V and 3 bases from J; bases unmatched to any gene: 7. Germline V lookup: CDR1 MNHEY, CDR2 SMNVEV (reference sequence). The CDR3 spans 16 residues. DNA of the CDR3: TGTGCCAGCAGTCCTCTGACAGGGGGCGTCAATCAGCCCCAGCATTTT. It specifies CASSPLTGGVNQPQHF.

The CDR3 nucleotides read TGTGCCAGCAGTTGGAGGCCGGAAGGCAACTATGGCTACACCTTC. Protein sequence: CASSWRPEGNYGYTF. The chain links TRBV6-5 to TRBJ1-2, with D unresolved. The length of the CDR3 is 15 residues. V was clipped by 4 bases and J by 2 bases, with 14 bases between them. Germline V gene lookup returns CDR1 MNHEY and CDR2 SVGAGI.

CDR3 sequence (DNA): TGCGCCAGCAGCCTGTCCAACCGACAGGGGGTTGGTGAAGCTTTCTTT. As protein: CASSLSNRQGVGEAFF. This chain links TRBV5-1 with TRBJ1-1; TRBD1 matches 9 bases. The germline gives CDR1 SGHRS, CDR2 YFSETQ. V shed 4 bases, J shed 7 bases, and the junction held 14 bases outside the gene matches. The CDR3 covers 16 residues.

The chain is built from TRBV2 and TRBJ1-1; D not resolved. CDR1 is SNHLY, CDR2 FYNNEI, per germline. The CDR3 has 15 residues. V was clipped by 8 bases and J by 1 base, with 17 bases between them. The CDR3 reads CASFPGGLWNTEAFF. For the CDR3, the DNA is TGTGCCAGCTTTCCGGGCGGGTTGTGGAACACTGAAGCTTTCTTT.

The chain employs TRBV18 and TRBJ2-7; a possible D gene is TRBD2 (6 bases). Looked up from germline, CDR1 is KGHSH and CDR2 is LQKENI. Trimming stripped 5 bases from V and 2 bases from J, with 16 bases between. The CDR3 is 15 residues long. The CDR3 sequence is CASSKPRGETYEQYF. CDR3 in DNA: TGTGCCAGCTCAAAGCCGCGCGGGGAAACCTACGAGCAGTACTTC. The full variable domain, with the rest looked up from reference TRBV18 and TRBJ2-7, is NAGVMQNPRHLVRRRGQEARLRCSPMKGHSHVYWYRQLPEEGLKFMVYLQKENIIDESGMPKERFSAEFPKEGPSILRIQQVVRGDSAAYFCASSKPRGETYEQYFGPGTRLTVT.